A single sample is the source of the 20 T cell receptor beta chains below, sequenced in a study of T cell changes during pregnancy in multiple sclerosis. Clones were sequenced by immunoSEQ multiplex PCR, and TCRdb holds only the in-frame ones, with some missing. The sample comprises about 38,000 clones, around 90% of which are singletons, and roughly 0.38% rests with the top ten. The specimen was CD4+ T cells from peripheral blood mononuclear cells, collected after pregnancy. These receptors were collected from a female donor in good health, enrolled as a control in a pregnancy study.

The chain is built from TRBV19 and TRBJ1-1, with 7 bases aligning to TRBD1. CDR1 LNHDA and CDR2 SQIVND come from the germline V gene (reference sequence). V was pared by 6 bases and J by 4 bases, with 14 bases of the junction left unmatched. The CDR3 is 16 amino acids. Here the CDR3 DNA reads TGTGCCAGTAGACCCCGGGGGACAGCTTTTAGCACTGAAGCTTTCTTT. The encoded protein is CASRPRGTAFSTEAFF.

The rearrangement uses TRBV15 and TRBJ2-5; perhaps TRBD2 as D (6 bases). Trimming shortened V by 3 bases and J by 3 bases, and 17 bases separated the two germline ends. This CDR3 contains 16 residues. Germline V gene data show CDR1 as LNHNV and CDR2 as YYDKDF (reference sequence). The CDR3 protein is CATSRGDRGGEETQYF. The DNA of the CDR3 is TGTGCCACCAGCAGGGGGGACCGGGGAGGAGAAGAGACCCAGTACTTC.

The V call is TRBV7-9, the J call TRBJ2-5; 7 bases fit TRBD1. Germline V gives CDR1 SEHNR, CDR2 FQNEAQ (reference sequence). V gave up 2 bases and J gave up 5 bases; unmatched junction bases: 5. This CDR3 spans 14 amino acids. In DNA form, the CDR3 reads TGTGCCAGCAGCTTACGACAGGGTTTGGAGACCCAGTACTTC. Amino acid sequence: CASSLRQGLETQYF.

The rearrangement links TRBV2 to TRBJ1-1; D ambiguous. V lost 6 bases to trimming and J lost 1 base, with 9 bases between them. The germline V gene encodes CDR1 SNHLY and CDR2 FYNNEI. This CDR3 is built from 13 residues. This chain's CDR3 is CASSRHRNTEAFF. In nucleotides, the CDR3 is TGTGCCAGCAGCCGACACCGGAACACTGAAGCTTTCTTT.

DNA of the CDR3: TGTGCCAGCACTGGACAGGGATCGACTGAAGCTTTCTTT. Its protein is CASTGQGSTEAFF. This chain connects TRBV11-2 to TRBJ1-1, with TRBD1 matching 8 bases. The CDR3 consists of 13 residues. V gave up 7 bases and J gave up 5 bases; unmatched junction bases: 6. The germline V gene encodes CDR1 SGHAT and CDR2 FQNNGV.

The chain joins TRBV6-4 to TRBJ2-1, with a tentative D call TRBD1 (6 bases). From germline, CDR1 is MRHNA and CDR2 SNTAGT. Trimming took off 3 bases at V and 1 base at J, with 13 bases between the two ends. This CDR3 has 16 amino acids. Here the CDR3 DNA reads TGTGCCAGCAGTGAGGCCTGGGGGCGATCCTACAATGAGCAGTTCTTC. This codes for CASSEAWGRSYNEQFF.

This clone was counted once. V is TRBV29-1 and J is TRBJ2-5; the match to TRBD2 covers 10 bases. The CDR3 is 14 amino acids. Germline V CDR1 and CDR2: SQVTM, ANQGSEA. The trim removed 4 bases at V and 5 bases at J, leaving 7 bases unmatched. The CDR3 reads CSVGPSGSGETQYF. CDR3 DNA sequence: TGCAGCGTTGGACCTAGCGGGAGCGGGGAGACCCAGTACTTC.

This rearrangement joins TRBV25-1 to TRBJ2-4; 8 bases are a match to TRBD2. Trimming cost V 0 bases and J 12 bases; bases outside gene matches: 10. The CDR3 runs 15 residues. Germline assignment: CDR1 MGHDK and CDR2 SYGVNS. CDR3 sequence (DNA): TGTGCCAGCAGTGAATATGGTGTGCGGGAGGTTTATCAGTACTTC. Its protein product is CASSEYGVREVYQYF.

The chain employs TRBV19 and TRBJ1-1; the match to TRBD1 covers 7 bases. After removal of 3 bases from V and 2 bases from J, the junction contained 3 bases not matched to a gene. Germline-derived CDR1 and CDR2 are LNHDA and SQIVND (reference sequence). The CDR3 runs 14 residues. The CDR3 protein is CASSITGANTEAFF. The CDR3 coding sequence is TGTGCCAGTAGTATCACAGGGGCCAACACTGAAGCTTTCTTT.

The chain couples TRBV15 to TRBJ2-5; 10 nucleotides agree with TRBD2. Germline CDR1 is LNHNV and CDR2 is YYDKDF (reference sequence). The CDR3 length is 18 residues. J gave up 5 bases and V 0 bases, and 12 bases lay outside the gene matches. The CDR3 DNA reads as TGTGCCACCAGCAGAGATTCCCAAGCGGGGGGGCCTTGGGAGACCCAGTACTTC. Its protein product is CATSRDSQAGGPWETQYF.

The rearrangement joins TRBV4-3 to TRBJ2-1; tentative D call: TRBD2 (5 bases). V was cut by 5 bases and J by 0 bases, with 17 bases left in between. Germline CDR1 and CDR2: LGHNA and YSLEER. There are 17 residues in the CDR3. CDR3 coding DNA: TGCGCCAGCAGCTCATTTCTGGAGGCTAGCTCCTACAATGAGCAGTTCTTC. It encodes CASSSFLEASSYNEQFF.

This clone was recorded only once. This rearrangement joins TRBV30 to TRBJ1-2; 9 bases agree with TRBD1. From germline, CDR1 is GTSNPN and CDR2 SVGIG (reference sequence). The CDR3 covers 13 residues. The V and J ends lost 7 bases and 4 bases, in that order; junction bases with no gene match: 7. This CDR3 is CAFPTGGVYGYTF. For the CDR3, the DNA is TGTGCCTTTCCCACAGGGGGCGTCTATGGCTACACCTTC.

This clone showed up just a few times. The CDR3: CAWSAQLNTEAFF. CDR3 coding DNA: TGTGCCTGGAGTGCACAGCTGAACACTGAAGCTTTCTTT. This chain connects TRBV30 to TRBJ1-1; D call uncertain. The CDR3 contains 13 residues. The germline V gene encodes CDR1 GTSNPN and CDR2 SVGIG (reference sequence). V lost 1 base and J lost 0, with 6 bases in between.

The V gene is TRBV10-3, the J gene TRBJ1-1; D might be TRBD1 (6 bases). The germline CDR1 and CDR2 sequences are ENHRY and SYGVKD. CDR3 length: 15 amino acids. With 6 bases removed from V and 1 base from J, the gap between germline ends came to 15 bases. CDR3 sequence reads: CAIREETGPNTEAFF. In DNA, the CDR3 is TGTGCCATCAGGGAGGAGACAGGTCCGAACACTGAAGCTTTCTTT.

The genes are TRBV7-8 and TRBJ2-2, with 7 bases that match TRBD1. The trim removed 6 bases at V and 4 bases at J, leaving 5 bases unmatched. CDR3 length: 14 residues. CDR1 and CDR2 (germline): SGHVS, FQNEAQ. The DNA for the CDR3 is TGTGCCAGCAGGCTGACAGGGAGCACCGGGGAGCTGTTTTTT. It encodes CASRLTGSTGELFF.

CDR3 in DNA: TGTGCCAGCAGCAGACAGGGCGCGGGATCACCCCTCCACTTT. It translates to CASSRQGAGSPLHF. The chain carries TRBV6-5 and TRBJ1-6, with 7 bases lining up with TRBD1. Trimming removed 6 bases from V and 10 bases from J; junction bases left unmatched: 9. The CDR3 has 14 amino acids. Germline CDR1 and CDR2: MNHEY and SVGAGI.

The chain couples TRBV14 to TRBJ2-7, with D possibly being TRBD2 (6 bases). V lost 5 bases and J lost 1, with 15 bases in between. The V gene's germline CDR1 is SGHDN and CDR2 FVKESK. CDR3 length equals 15 residues. The CDR3 protein is CASSGGTEGSYEQYF. For the CDR3, the DNA is TGTGCCAGCAGCGGGGGGACGGAGGGGTCCTACGAGCAGTACTTC.

V gene TRBV7-2 combines with J gene TRBJ1-5; 9 positions agree with TRBD1. The CDR3 totals 15 residues. J gave up 4 bases and V 3 bases, and 4 bases lay outside the gene matches. Germline CDR1 and CDR2: SGHTA and FQGNSA. In nucleotides, the CDR3 is TGTGCCAGCAGCTTGACGACAGGGGGGAATCAGCCCCAGCATTTT. Its translation: CASSLTTGGNQPQHF.

The count of this clone is one. V is TRBV30 and J is TRBJ2-1, with D perhaps matching TRBD2 (5 bases). The CDR3 runs 14 residues. CDR1 and CDR2 from the germline V gene are GTSNPN and SVGIG (reference sequence). CDR3 sequence reads: CASSVGSSYNEQFF. The CDR3 bases are TGTGCTTCCAGCGTGGGGAGCTCCTACAATGAGCAGTTCTTC.

This clone appeared once. The sample holds other DNA sequences that translate to the same CDR3. This chain links TRBV6-5 with TRBJ1-3; the D is unclear. Germline V gives CDR1 MNHEY, CDR2 SVGAGI. The CDR3 is made up of 13 amino acids. V lost 6 bases and J lost 4, with 10 bases in between. The CDR3, as DNA: TGTGCCAGCAGGACCGGCGGGGGAAACACCATATATTTT. Translating gives CASRTGGGNTIYF.